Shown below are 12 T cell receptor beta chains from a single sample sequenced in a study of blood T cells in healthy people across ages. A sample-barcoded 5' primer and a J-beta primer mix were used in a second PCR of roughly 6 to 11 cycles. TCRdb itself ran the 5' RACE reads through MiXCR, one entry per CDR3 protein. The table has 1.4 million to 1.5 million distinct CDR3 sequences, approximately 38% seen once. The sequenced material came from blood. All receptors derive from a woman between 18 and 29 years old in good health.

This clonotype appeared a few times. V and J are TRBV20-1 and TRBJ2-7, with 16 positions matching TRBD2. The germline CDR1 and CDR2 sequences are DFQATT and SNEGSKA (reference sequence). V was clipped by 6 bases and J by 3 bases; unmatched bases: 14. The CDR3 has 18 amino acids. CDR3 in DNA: TGCAGTGCCACGGCGGCGGGGACTAGCGGGAGGGACCACTACGAGCAGTACTTC. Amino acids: CSATAAGTSGRDHYEQYF.

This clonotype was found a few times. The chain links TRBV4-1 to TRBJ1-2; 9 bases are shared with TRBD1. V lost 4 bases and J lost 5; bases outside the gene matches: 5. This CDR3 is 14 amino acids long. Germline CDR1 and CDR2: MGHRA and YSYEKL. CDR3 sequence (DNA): TGCGCCAGCAGCCTCAAGACAGGGGGGTATGGCTACACCTTC. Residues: CASSLKTGGYGYTF.

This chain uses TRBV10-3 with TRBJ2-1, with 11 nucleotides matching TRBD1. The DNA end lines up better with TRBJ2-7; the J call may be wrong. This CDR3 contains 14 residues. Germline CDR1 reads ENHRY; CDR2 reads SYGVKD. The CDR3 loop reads CAISGTGGYNEQYF. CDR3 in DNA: TGTGCCATCAGTGGGACAGGGGGCTACAATGAGCAGTACTTC.

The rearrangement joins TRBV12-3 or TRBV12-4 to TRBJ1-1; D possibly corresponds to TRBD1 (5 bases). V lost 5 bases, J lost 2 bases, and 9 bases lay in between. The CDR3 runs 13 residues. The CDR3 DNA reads TGTGCCAGCAGTCCGACAGATAACACTGAAGCTTTCTTT. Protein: CASSPTDNTEAFF.

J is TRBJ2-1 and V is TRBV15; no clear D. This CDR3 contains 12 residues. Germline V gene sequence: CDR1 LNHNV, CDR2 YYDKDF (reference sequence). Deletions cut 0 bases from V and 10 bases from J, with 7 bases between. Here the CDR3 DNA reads TGTGCCACCAGCAGAGATAGAGGAGAGCAGTTCTTC. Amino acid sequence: CATSRDRGEQFF.

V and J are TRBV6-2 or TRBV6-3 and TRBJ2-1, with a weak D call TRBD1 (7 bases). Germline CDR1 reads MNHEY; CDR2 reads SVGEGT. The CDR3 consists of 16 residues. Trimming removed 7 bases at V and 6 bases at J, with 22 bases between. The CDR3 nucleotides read TGTGCCAGCACCGGGAGCCTCGGGACAGCCATCAATGAGCAGTTCTTC. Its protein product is CASTGSLGTAINEQFF.

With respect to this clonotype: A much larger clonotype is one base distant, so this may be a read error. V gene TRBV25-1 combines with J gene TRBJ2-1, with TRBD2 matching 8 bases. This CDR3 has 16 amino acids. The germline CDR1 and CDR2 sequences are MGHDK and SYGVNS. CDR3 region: CAGSEHTLAGGDEQFF. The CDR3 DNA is TGTGCCGGCAGTGAACATACCCTCGCGGGAGGCGATGAGCAGTTCTTC.

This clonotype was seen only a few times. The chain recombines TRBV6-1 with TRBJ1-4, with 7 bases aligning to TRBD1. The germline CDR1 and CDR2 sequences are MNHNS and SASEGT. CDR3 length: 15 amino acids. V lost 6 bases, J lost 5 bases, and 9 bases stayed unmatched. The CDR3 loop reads CASSEGTAYNEKLFF. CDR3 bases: TGTGCCAGCAGCGAGGGGACAGCCTACAATGAAAAACTGTTTTTT.

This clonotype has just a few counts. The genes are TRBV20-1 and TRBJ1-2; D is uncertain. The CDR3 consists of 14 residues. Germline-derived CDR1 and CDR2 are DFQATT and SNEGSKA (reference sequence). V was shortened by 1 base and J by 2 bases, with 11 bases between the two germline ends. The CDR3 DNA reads TGCAGTGCTAGAGGTCCGGCAGCGAACTATGGCTACACCTTC. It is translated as CSARGPAANYGYTF.

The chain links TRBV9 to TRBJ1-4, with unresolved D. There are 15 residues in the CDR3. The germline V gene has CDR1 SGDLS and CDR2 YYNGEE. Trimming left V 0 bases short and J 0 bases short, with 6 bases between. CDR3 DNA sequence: TGTGCCAGCAGCGTAGGGCGTGCAACTAATGAAAAACTGTTTTTT. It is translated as CASSVGRATNEKLFF.

CDR3 coding DNA: TGTGCCAGCAGCTTAGAAGGGTCCTACCTTGGCTACACCTTC. Its translation: CASSLEGSYLGYTF. This sequence joins TRBV7-2 and TRBJ1-2, with no clear D. The germline V gene has CDR1 SGHTA and CDR2 FQGNSA. This CDR3 contains 14 residues. V was trimmed by 1 base and J by 7 bases, leaving 13 bases between them.

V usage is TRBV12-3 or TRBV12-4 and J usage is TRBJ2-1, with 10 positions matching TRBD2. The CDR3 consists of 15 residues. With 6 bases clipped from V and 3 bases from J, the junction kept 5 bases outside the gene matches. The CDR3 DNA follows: TGTGCCAGCAGGGCGACTAGCGGGCTCTACAATGAGCAGTTCTTC. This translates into CASRATSGLYNEQFF.